The 11 T cell receptor beta chains below all came from one sample that was sequenced in a study of cytomegalovirus exposure and HLA in healthy donors. PCR primers comprised 60 Vbeta and 13 Jbeta primers. The assay was immunoSEQ multiplex PCR, and TCRdb's table has in-frame clones only and misses some. The data show around 150,000 clones, with 60% to 80% seen just once and around 15% held by the top ten. Sequencing was done on a sample of PBMCs. Every receptor here comes from a man aged 50 to 59 in good health and CMV-seropositive.

This clone has just one count. This chain connects TRBV6-1 to TRBJ2-5, with D possibly TRBD1 on 6 matching bases. The DNA end lines up better with TRBJ2-7; the J call may be wrong. CDR3 size: 15 residues. Per germline, CDR1 MNHNS and CDR2 SASEGT. The CDR3 DNA is TGTGCCAGCAGTAAAACAGGGTATTCCGTTTACGAGCAGTACTTC. As protein: CASSKTGYSVYEQYF.

This clone was seen a few times. The sample contains more than one DNA sequence encoding this CDR3. This chain links TRBV9 with TRBJ1-1; D not resolved. CDR3 length: 13 amino acids. Germline-derived CDR1 and CDR2 are SGDLS and YYNGEE. With 0 bases removed from V and 4 bases from J, the gap between germline ends came to 7 bases. The CDR3 region has the DNA TGTGCCAGCAGCGTAGTTAGCGGCACTGAAGCTTTCTTT. This sequence encodes CASSVVSGTEAFF.

The chain is built from TRBV5-6 and TRBJ1-2, with D maybe TRBD1 (6 bases). V lost 5 bases, J lost 4 bases, and 15 bases lay in between. The CDR3 is made up of 14 amino acids. From germline, CDR1 is SGHDT and CDR2 YYEEEE. The CDR3 spells CASRIRGGGYGYTF. Here the CDR3 DNA reads TGTGCCAGCAGGATCAGGGGCGGGGGCTATGGCTACACCTTC.

V is TRBV7-6 and J is TRBJ2-7; D perhaps matches TRBD2 (6 bases). V was cut by 1 base and J by 7 bases, with 11 bases left in between. CDR3 length: 13 residues. CDR1 is SGHVS, CDR2 FNYEAQ, per germline. The CDR3 region is CASSLGGGSEQYV. The CDR3 nucleotides are TGTGCCAGCAGCTTAGGTGGAGGGTCTGAGCAGTACGTC.

This chain connects TRBV28 to TRBJ1-4; maybe TRBD1 (5 bases). The CDR3 length is 13 residues. Looked up from germline, CDR1 is MDHEN and CDR2 is SYDVKM. With 5 bases removed from V and 12 bases from J, the gap between germline ends came to 16 bases. CDR3 in amino acids: CASSAPGAAELFF. The CDR3 DNA sequence: TGTGCCAGCAGTGCCCCTGGGGCCGCCGAACTGTTTTTT.

The V and J genes are TRBV4-3 and TRBJ2-7; the match to TRBD2 covers 10 bases. V gave up 1 base and J gave up 1 base; unmatched junction bases: 4. Germline loops: CDR1 LGHNA, CDR2 YSLEER. The CDR3 has 16 residues. CDR3 loop: CASSQATSGVSYEQYF. CDR3 coding DNA: TGCGCCAGCAGCCAAGCTACTAGCGGGGTGTCCTACGAGCAGTACTTC.

The chain employs TRBV15 and TRBJ2-2; TRBD1 might be the D (6 bases). The germline gives CDR1 LNHNV, CDR2 YYDKDF (reference sequence). Trimming took 8 bases from V and 4 from J, leaving 11 bases between them. This CDR3 region has 13 residues. The CDR3 region is CATQTGSTGELFF. CDR3 bases: TGTGCCACCCAAACAGGGAGCACCGGGGAGCTGTTTTTT.

This chain joins TRBV25-1 and TRBJ2-1; D is perhaps TRBD2 (5 bases). Germline assignment: CDR1 MGHDK and CDR2 SYGVNS. The CDR3 extends over 11 amino acids. Trimming stripped 7 bases from V and 10 bases from J, with 11 bases between. The CDR3 loop is CASKEREEQFF. The DNA for the CDR3 is TGTGCCAGCAAGGAAAGGGAGGAGCAGTTCTTC.

The V and J genes are TRBV4-1 and TRBJ1-5; 8 bases align to TRBD1. Trimming took 3 bases from V and 7 from J; bases not matched to a gene: 14. The CDR3 contains 17 residues. Germline CDR1 is MGHRA and CDR2 is YSYEKL. The CDR3 loop reads CASSQSYLSGGRQPQHF. Here the CDR3 DNA reads TGCGCCAGCAGCCAGTCTTATTTATCAGGGGGCAGGCAGCCCCAGCATTTT.

The V call is TRBV30, the J call TRBJ1-2; tentative D call: TRBD1 (6 bases). Looked up from germline, CDR1 is GTSNPN and CDR2 is SVGIG (reference sequence). The length of the CDR3 is 15 residues. V was pared by 0 bases and J by 0 bases, with 11 bases between. The CDR3 loop is CAWSVPRTANYGYTF. The CDR3 DNA reads as TGTGCCTGGAGTGTCCCCCGGACAGCTAACTATGGCTACACCTTC.

The chain combines TRBV4-1 with TRBJ2-5, with TRBD2 as a possible D gene (5 bases). The CDR3 length is 15 residues. V lost 3 bases to trimming and J lost 2 bases, with 13 bases between them. Germline V gene sequence: CDR1 MGHRA, CDR2 YSYEKL. The CDR3 reads CASSQKDRDQETQYF. The CDR3 DNA reads TGCGCCAGCAGCCAGAAAGACCGGGATCAAGAGACCCAGTACTTC.